This T cell receptor beta chain originates from a study of Graves' ophthalmopathy and Graves' hyperthyroidism. Across the study: Peripheral blood was collected at initial diagnosis, before any treatment. Study-wide points: Researchers report that a 13-signature model separated ophthalmopathy from stable hyperthyroidism, posting 87.88% sensitivity and roughly 81% specificity.

This clonotype was detected many times. The antigen remains unidentified. Amplified material comprised TCR beta CDR3 regions derived from RNA transcripts. A first-round RT-PCR used HTBI primers, followed by a second-round multiplex PCR. TCRdb independently ran MiXCR on the multiplex PCR reads; one entry per CDR3 protein. The table includes hundreds of thousands of distinct CDR3 sequences, around a fifth detected once. Hyperthyroidism cases were recent diagnoses of under 2 months' duration in people aged 18 to 65. Diagnosis was based on clinical symptoms, serum thyroxine, TRAb, thyroid ultrasound and orbital computed tomography. J gave up 3 bases and V 3 bases, and 8 bases lay outside the gene matches. The CDR3 is 16 amino acids. The V gene's germline CDR1 is WSHSY and CDR2 SAAADI.

Sequences were obtained from peripheral blood. This chain connects TRBV10-2 to TRBJ2-4; the match to TRBD2 covers 7 bases. The clonotype was recovered from a woman in her late teens or twenties with stable Graves' hyperthyroidism. CDR3 residues: CASSDSGGRGKNIQYF. CDR3 DNA: TGCGCCAGCAGTGATTCCGGGGGGAGGGGCAAAAACATTCAGTACTTC.